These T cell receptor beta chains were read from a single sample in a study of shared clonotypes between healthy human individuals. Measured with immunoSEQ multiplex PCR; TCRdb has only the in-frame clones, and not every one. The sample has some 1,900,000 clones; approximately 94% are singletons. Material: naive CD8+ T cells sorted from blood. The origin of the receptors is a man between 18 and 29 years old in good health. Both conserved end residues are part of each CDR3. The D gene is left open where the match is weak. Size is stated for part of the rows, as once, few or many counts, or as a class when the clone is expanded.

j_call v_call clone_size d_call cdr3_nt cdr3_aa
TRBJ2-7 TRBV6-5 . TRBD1 TGTGCCAGCAGTTTGGACAGGGATTTATACGAGCAGTACTTC CASSLDRDLYEQYF
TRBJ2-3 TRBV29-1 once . TGCAGCGTTGAGCGACAGCCCACAGATACGCAGTATTTT CSVERQPTDTQYF
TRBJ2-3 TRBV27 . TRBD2 TGTGCCAGCAGTTTATCCCAGCGGGGCAATCAGGATACGCAGTATTTT CASSLSQRGNQDTQYF
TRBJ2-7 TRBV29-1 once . TGCAGCGTTGAAGATGAGACAGGCGAAACCTACGAGCAGTACTTC CSVEDETGETYEQYF
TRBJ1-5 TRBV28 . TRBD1 TGTGCCAGCAGTTCCTTGACAGGGGCGGGAGAGCCCCAGCATTTT CASSSLTGAGEPQHF
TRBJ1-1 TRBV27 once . TGTGCCAGCAGTATCCTCCCGGTTAGGGACACTGAAGCTTTCTTT CASSILPVRDTEAFF
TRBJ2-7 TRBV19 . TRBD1 TGTGCCAGCTCCGACAGGGGGAGCTCCTACGAGCAGTACTTC CASSDRGSSYEQYF
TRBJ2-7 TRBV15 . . TGTGCCACCAGCAGAGATAGGACCGAAACCTACGAGCAGTACTTC CATSRDRTETYEQYF
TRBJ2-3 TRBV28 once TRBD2 TGTGCCAGCAGTCCGGGACTAGCGACCACAGATACGCAGTATTTT CASSPGLATTDTQYF
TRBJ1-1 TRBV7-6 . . TGTGCCAGCAGTCTAAGGGAGGGGAAGGACACTGAAGCTTTCTTT CASSLREGKDTEAFF
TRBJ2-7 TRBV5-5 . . TGTGCCAGCAGCACGGGCGGGTGGGGCTACGAGCAGTACTTC CASSTGGWGYEQYF
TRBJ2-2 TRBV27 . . TGTGCCAGCAGTGGGCAGCATACCGGGGAGCTGTTTTTT CASSGQHTGELFF
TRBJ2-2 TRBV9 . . TGTGCCAGCAGCTCCTCCGAGCTCGTGGCGAACACCGGGGAGCTGTTTTTT CASSSSELVANTGELFF
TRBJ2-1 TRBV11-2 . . TGTGCCAGCAGCTCTACCTACAATGAGCAGTTCTTC CASSSTYNEQFF
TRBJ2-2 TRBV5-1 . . TGCGCCAGCAGCTTGGGGGGAACCACCGGGGAGCTGTTTTTT CASSLGGTTGELFF
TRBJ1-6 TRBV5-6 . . TGTGCCAGCAGCCGAGACAGCGATTCACCCCTCCACTTT CASSRDSDSPLHF
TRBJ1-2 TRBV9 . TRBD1 TGTGCCAGCAGCGCAGGGGGACAGCCGTATGGCTACACCTTC CASSAGGQPYGYTF
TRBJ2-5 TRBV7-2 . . TGTGCCAGCAGCCTCGGGACCAGTGGGGGGGAGACCCAGTACTTC CASSLGTSGGETQYF
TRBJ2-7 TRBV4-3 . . TGCGCCAGCAGCTTAGGGAGAGGATACGAGCAGTACTTC CASSLGRGYEQYF
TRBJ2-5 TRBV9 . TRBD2 TGTGCCAGCAGCGTTATAGCGGGAGGGTTGGAGACCCAGTACTTC CASSVIAGGLETQYF
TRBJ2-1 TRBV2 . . TGTGCCAGCAGTGAAATAGGGGTCGCAGACTACAATGAGCAGTTCTTC CASSEIGVADYNEQFF
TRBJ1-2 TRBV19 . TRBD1 TGTGCCAGTAGCTCCAACAGGGGTTCGGACTATGGCTACACCTTC CASSSNRGSDYGYTF
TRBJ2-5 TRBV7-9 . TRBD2 TGTGCCAGCAGTGAGGCTAGCGGGGGGTTTAGGCAAGAGACCCAGTACTTC CASSEASGGFRQETQYF
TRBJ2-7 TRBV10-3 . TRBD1 TGTGCCATCAGGGGACAGGGGAACGAGCAGTACTTC CAIRGQGNEQYF
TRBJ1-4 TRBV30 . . TGTGCCTGGAGTGTACTCGGGCGAGCAACTAATGAAAAACTGTTTTTT CAWSVLGRATNEKLFF
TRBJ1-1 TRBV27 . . TGTGCCAGCAGTCCCTTTCCCCGGGAGAACACTGAAGCTTTCTTT CASSPFPRENTEAFF
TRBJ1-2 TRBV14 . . TGTGCCAGCAGCCAAGAGGGGCTACCCACCTTC CASSQEGLPTF
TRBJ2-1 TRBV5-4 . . TGTGCCAGCAGCTTGAGCCCGAATGAGCAGTTCTTC CASSLSPNEQFF
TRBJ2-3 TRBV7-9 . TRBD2 TGTGCCAGCAGCTTAGGACTAGCGGGGGAACACACAGATACGCAGTATTTT CASSLGLAGEHTDTQYF
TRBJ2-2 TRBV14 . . TGTGCCAGCAGCCACTGGGGGACCGGGGAGCTGTTTTTT CASSHWGTGELFF
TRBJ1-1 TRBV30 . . TGTGCCTGGAGATTCAGGGCCACTGAAGCTTTCTTT CAWRFRATEAFF
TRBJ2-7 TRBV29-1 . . TGCAGCGTTGAATCGGACAGTTCCTACGAGCAGTACTTC CSVESDSSYEQYF
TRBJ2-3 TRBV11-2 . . TGTGCCAGCAGCCAAGGGAGCACAGATACGCAGTATTTT CASSQGSTDTQYF
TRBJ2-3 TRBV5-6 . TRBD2 TGTGCCAGCAGCCTGCAGACTAGCGGGGGCACAGATACGCAGTATTTT CASSLQTSGGTDTQYF
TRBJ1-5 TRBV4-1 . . TGCGCCAGCAGCCAAGTGAAAGGGGCGGGACAGCCCCAGCATTTT CASSQVKGAGQPQHF
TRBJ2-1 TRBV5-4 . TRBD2 TGTGCCAGCAGCCGGGATACAGCGGGGGGTTTCTACAATGAGCAGTTCTTC CASSRDTAGGFYNEQFF
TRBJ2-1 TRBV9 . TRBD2 TGTGCCAGCAGCCCTTGGACTAGCGGGGCCTACAATGAGCAGTTCTTC CASSPWTSGAYNEQFF
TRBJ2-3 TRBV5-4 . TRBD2 TGTGCCAGCCAACTAGCGGGGGACACAGATACGCAGTATTTT CASQLAGDTDTQYF
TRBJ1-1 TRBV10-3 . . TGTGCCATCAGTGAACGGACAGCGAACACTGAAGCTTTCTTT CAISERTANTEAFF
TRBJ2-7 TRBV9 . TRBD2 TGTGCCAGCAGCACCTCGACTAGCGGGAGTACCTACGAGCAGTACTTC CASSTSTSGSTYEQYF
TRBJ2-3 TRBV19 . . TGTGCCAGTAGTATTATAGGGGAAGATACGCAGTATTTT CASSIIGEDTQYF
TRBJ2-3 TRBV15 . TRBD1 TGTGCCACCAGCCGGGACAGACTGAAGACAGATACGCAGTATTTT CATSRDRLKTDTQYF
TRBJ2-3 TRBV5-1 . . TGCGCCAGCAGCTTGGAGGCAGGGGCTCTCACAGATACGCAGTATTTT CASSLEAGALTDTQYF
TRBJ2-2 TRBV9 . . TGTGCCAGCAGCAGTAGATCCGGGGAGAGGGGGGAGCTGTTTTTT CASSSRSGERGELFF
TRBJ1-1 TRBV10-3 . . TGTGCCATCAGTGACCGGACGGAAGAAGCTTTCTTT CAISDRTEEAFF
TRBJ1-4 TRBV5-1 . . TGCGCCAGCAGCGGGGGGTCTAATGAAAAACTGTTTTTT CASSGGSNEKLFF
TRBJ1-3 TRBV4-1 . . TGCGCCAGCAGCCAAGTCCACTCTGGAAACACCATATATTTT CASSQVHSGNTIYF
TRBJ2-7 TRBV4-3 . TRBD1 TGCGCCAGCAGCCAAGATTCGGGGCAGGGGGCTGGGGAGCAGTACTTC CASSQDSGQGAGEQYF
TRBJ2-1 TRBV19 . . TGTGCCAGTAGTATGTATGCGGCTAGCGTGCAGTTCTTC CASSMYAASVQFF
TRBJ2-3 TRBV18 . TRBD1 TGTGCCAGCTCATCAACCGGGACAGGGGATATCACAGATACGCAGTATTTT CASSSTGTGDITDTQYF
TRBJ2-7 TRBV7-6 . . TGTGCCAGCAGCTTAGTGGGAGCCTACGAGCAGTACTTC CASSLVGAYEQYF
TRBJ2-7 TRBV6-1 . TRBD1 TGTGCCAGCAGTGAAAGATGGGCAGGGGGCATCTACGAGCAGTACTTC CASSERWAGGIYEQYF
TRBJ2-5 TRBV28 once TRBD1 TGTGCCAGCAGTTTTGTAGGGGGCGATGAGACCCAGTACTTC CASSFVGGDETQYF
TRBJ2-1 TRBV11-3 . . TGTGCCAGCAGCTTAGACGTCTATTCCTACAATGAGCAGTTCTTC CASSLDVYSYNEQFF
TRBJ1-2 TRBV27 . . TGTGCCAGCAGTTCCATGCCCGGACTAGACTATGGCTACACCTTC CASSSMPGLDYGYTF
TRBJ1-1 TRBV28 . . TGTGCCAGCAGTTTCTTACTCATGAACACTGAAGCTTTCTTT CASSFLLMNTEAFF
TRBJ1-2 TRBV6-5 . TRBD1 TGTGCCAGCAGTTCCCCGACAGGGGGCCACTATGGCTACACCTTC CASSSPTGGHYGYTF
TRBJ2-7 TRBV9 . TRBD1 TGTGCCAGCAGCGGGGACAGGGAGAACGAGCAGTACTTC CASSGDRENEQYF
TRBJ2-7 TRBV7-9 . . TGTGCCAGCAGCTTAAACATCAGGGAGCAGTACTTC CASSLNIREQYF
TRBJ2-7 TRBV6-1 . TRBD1 TGTGCCAGCAGTGAACAGACAGGGTACTACGAGCAGTACTTC CASSEQTGYYEQYF